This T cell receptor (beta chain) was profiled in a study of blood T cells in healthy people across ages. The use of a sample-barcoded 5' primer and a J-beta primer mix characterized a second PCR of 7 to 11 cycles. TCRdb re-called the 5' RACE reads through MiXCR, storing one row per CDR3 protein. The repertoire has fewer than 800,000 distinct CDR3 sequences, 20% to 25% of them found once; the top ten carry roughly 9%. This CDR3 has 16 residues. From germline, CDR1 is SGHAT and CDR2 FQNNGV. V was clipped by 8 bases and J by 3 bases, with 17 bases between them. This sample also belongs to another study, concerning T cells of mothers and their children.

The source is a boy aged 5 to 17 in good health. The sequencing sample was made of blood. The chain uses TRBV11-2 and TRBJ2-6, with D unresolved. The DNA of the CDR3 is TGTGCCAGCTCCCTCTCCTTACCACTTGGGGCCAACGTCCTGACTTTC. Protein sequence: CASSLSLPLGANVLTF.